The 27 T cell receptor beta chains below were found in one sample sequenced in a study of T cells in Graves' hyperthyroidism and ophthalmopathy. Using RNA transcripts as the source, TCR beta CDR3 regions were amplified. The study used the HTBI primer set for a first-round RT-PCR of the TCR CDR3. TCRdb re-derived calls from the multiplex PCR reads in MiXCR, one entry per CDR3 protein. The sample records around 340,000 distinct CDR3 sequences, 16% being singletons. Sample: blood. The origin of the receptors is a man younger than 40 with Graves' hyperthyroidism.

This clonotype was counted at least ten times. CDR3 in amino acids: CASSEAGLAGTETQYF. The CDR3 DNA follows: TGTGCCAGCAGTGAAGCCGGATTAGCGGGAACAGAGACCCAGTACTTC. The rearrangement links TRBV2 to TRBJ2-5; 8 bases are shared with TRBD2. Trimming took 0 bases from V and 4 from J; bases not matched to a gene: 7. The CDR3 is 16 residues long. Germline V gene sequence: CDR1 SNHLY, CDR2 FYNNEI.

This clonotype was detected ten times or more. The rearrangement uses TRBV6-1 and TRBJ2-7; TRBD1 matches at 7 bases. V lost 4 bases to trimming and J lost 4 bases; unmatched junction nucleotides: 13. This CDR3 has 16 amino acids. CDR1 is MNHNS and CDR2 is SASEGT in the germline V gene. The chain's CDR3 is CASSVRAGTEGYEQYF. Here the CDR3 DNA reads TGTGCCAGCAGTGTCAGAGCCGGGACAGAGGGTTACGAGCAGTACTTC.

Ten or more counts support this clonotype. The chain joins TRBV28 to TRBJ2-1; tentative D call: TRBD2 (6 bases). Trimming stripped 4 bases from V and 8 bases from J, with 15 bases between. Germline V gene sequence: CDR1 MDHEN, CDR2 SYDVKM. The CDR3 loop spans 14 amino acids. CDR3 loop: CASSSQGRRDEQFF. The CDR3 DNA reads as TGTGCCAGCAGTTCCCAGGGCAGGAGGGATGAGCAGTTCTTC.

This clonotype was observed at least ten times. V gene TRBV27 combines with J gene TRBJ1-6; 7 bases map to TRBD1. This CDR3 region has 15 residues. CDR1 and CDR2 from the germline V gene are MNHEY and SMNVEV (reference sequence). Trimming cost V 2 bases and J 10 bases; bases outside gene matches: 8. CDR3 DNA sequence: TGTGCCAGCAGTTTAGGTGCGCAGGGGGGATCACCCCTCCACTTT. It specifies CASSLGAQGGSPLHF.

The chain's CDR3 is CAISEFDSNEKLFF. Written as DNA, the CDR3 is TGTGCCATCAGTGAGTTTGACAGCAATGAAAAACTGTTTTTT. This chain uses TRBV10-3 with TRBJ1-4; D is perhaps TRBD1 (5 bases). CDR3 length: 14 amino acids. Germline loops: CDR1 ENHRY, CDR2 SYGVKD. V was trimmed by 1 base and J by 5 bases, leaving 8 bases between them.

The table lists this clonotype with many counts. The chain combines TRBV5-1 with TRBJ1-1; no firm D call. Germline values: CDR1 SGHRS, CDR2 YFSETQ. The V end was cut by 0 bases, the J end by 0 bases, with 9 bases between. This CDR3 region has 15 residues. CDR3 protein: CASSLDPGVNTEAFF. The CDR3 coding sequence is TGCGCCAGCAGCTTGGACCCCGGTGTGAACACTGAAGCTTTCTTT.

This clonotype was found many times. The rearrangement joins TRBV13 to TRBJ1-5, with D maybe TRBD1 (5 bases). V gave up 4 bases and J gave up 7 bases, with 11 bases separating them. The CDR3 loop spans 13 amino acids. Germline-derived CDR1 and CDR2 are PRHDT and FYEKMQ (reference sequence). The CDR3 sequence: CASSSGGVQPQHF. The CDR3 DNA reads as TGTGCCAGCAGCTCCGGGGGGGTACAGCCCCAGCATTTT.

This clonotype has just a few counts. The chain carries TRBV19 and TRBJ1-1; weak D call: TRBD1 (5 bases). The CDR3 consists of 12 residues. V was pared by 3 bases and J by 7 bases, with 9 bases between. Germline CDR1 is LNHDA and CDR2 is SQIVND (reference sequence). This chain's CDR3 is CASSIGTLEAFF. CDR3 sequence (DNA): TGTGCCAGTAGTATCGGGACTCTTGAAGCTTTCTTT.

This clonotype was counted at least ten times. The CDR3 bases are TGTGCCATCAGACCGCGGGACTACAATGAGCAGTTCTTC. As protein: CAIRPRDYNEQFF. The chain uses TRBV10-3 and TRBJ2-1; tentatively, D is TRBD2 (6 bases). The germline V gene has CDR1 ENHRY and CDR2 SYGVKD. This CDR3 comprises 13 residues. The germline V and J ends were trimmed by 6 bases and 3 bases, with 9 bases remaining between them.

This clonotype was seen more than once but under ten times. A much larger clone sits a single nucleotide away, making a read error possible. The V gene is TRBV3-1, the J gene TRBJ2-5; 10 positions match TRBD2. V shed 4 bases, J shed 0 bases, and the junction held 5 bases outside the gene matches. CDR1 and CDR2 from the germline V gene are LGHDT and YNNKEL (reference sequence). The CDR3 is 16 residues long. The CDR3 loop reads CASSLPAGGNQETQYF. CDR3 in DNA: TGTGCCAGCAGCCTACCAGCGGGAGGGAACCAAGAGACCCAGTACTTC.

This clonotype was counted a few times. V usage is TRBV5-1 and J usage is TRBJ1-6; 9 bases are shared with TRBD1. The V and J ends lost 0 bases and 10 bases, in that order; junction bases with no gene match: 11. This CDR3 comprises 17 residues. CDR1 is SGHRS and CDR2 is YFSETQ in the germline V gene. This chain's CDR3 is CASSLALGRTGVSPLHF. Here the CDR3 DNA reads TGCGCCAGCAGCTTGGCCCTTGGCCGGACAGGGGTGTCACCCCTCCACTTT.

V gene TRBV7-3 combines with J gene TRBJ2-7; 8 bases match TRBD2. Germline V gene lookup returns CDR1 SGHTA and CDR2 FQGTGA. The CDR3 totals 15 residues. V lost 5 bases, J lost 12 bases, and 18 bases stayed unmatched. This CDR3 reads CASSPEAGGTYQRYF. The CDR3 region has the DNA TGTGCCAGCAGCCCGGAGGCGGGAGGAACCTACCAGCGGTACTTC.

This clonotype occurred a few times. This chain joins TRBV3-1 and TRBJ2-7, with a tentative D call TRBD2 (6 bases). V was pared by 4 bases and J by 4 bases, with 23 bases between. This CDR3 has 17 amino acids. Germline lookup yields CDR1 LGHDT and CDR2 YNNKEL (reference sequence). The CDR3 loop is CASSPTYGTLEEYEQYF. The DNA for the CDR3 is TGTGCCAGCAGCCCAACGTACGGGACTCTCGAGGAATACGAGCAGTACTTC.

The chain has TRBV9 and TRBJ2-7, with 12 bases fitting TRBD2. Germline V gene lookup returns CDR1 SGDLS and CDR2 YYNGEE. Trimming removed 3 bases from V and 3 bases from J; junction bases left unmatched: 1. The CDR3 is 14 residues long. The CDR3 DNA sequence: TGTGCCAGCAGCGGGGGACTAGCGGGCTACGAGCAGTACTTC. Translating it yields CASSGGLAGYEQYF.

This clonotype was detected many times. CDR3 DNA: TGTGCCAGCAGCTTAGTGCACAGATACTACGAGCAGTACTTC. Protein product: CASSLVHRYYEQYF. This chain uses TRBV11-2 with TRBJ2-7; the D is unclear. Trimming took 1 base from V and 3 from J, leaving 10 bases between them. The germline CDR1 and CDR2 sequences are SGHAT and FQNNGV. This CDR3 contains 14 residues.

The sample holds a few counts of this clonotype. The CDR3 loop is CAWSLDTDYEQYF. The CDR3 DNA follows: TGTGCCTGGAGCCTGGACACAGACTACGAGCAGTACTTC. The J gene is TRBJ2-7, the V gene TRBV30, with D possibly matching TRBD1 (5 bases). Trimming left V 3 bases short and J 3 bases short, with 12 bases between. This CDR3 contains 13 residues. CDR1 is GTSNPN, CDR2 SVGIG, per germline (reference sequence).

The chain combines TRBV6-1 with TRBJ2-1; tentatively, D is TRBD1 or TRBD2 (5 bases each). Trimming removed 7 bases from V and 9 bases from J, with 19 bases in between. The CDR3 covers 14 residues. CDR1 and CDR2 (germline): MNHNS, SASEGT. As DNA, the CDR3 is TGTGCCAGCACTACGAGGGGAGCTTCAGGTGAGCAGTTCTTC. It codes for CASTTRGASGEQFF.

This clonotype came up many times. The chain joins TRBV7-9 to TRBJ2-7, with D uncertain. The CDR3 extends over 15 amino acids. The ends were cut back, 5 bases at V and 3 bases at J, with 17 bases in the middle. Germline CDR1 SEHNR, CDR2 FQNEAQ (reference sequence). CDR3 sequence: CASSPAVGFGYEQYF. The CDR3 DNA reads as TGTGCCAGCAGCCCGGCTGTGGGGTTCGGCTACGAGCAGTACTTC.

This clonotype was counted at least ten times. This sequence joins TRBV3-1 and TRBJ2-1, with D unclear. The germline V gene has CDR1 LGHDT and CDR2 YNNKEL (reference sequence). Trimming pared 3 bases from V and 9 bases from J, leaving 6 bases between. This CDR3 has 11 amino acids. CDR3 amino acids: CASSQEGEQFF. DNA for the CDR3: TGTGCCAGCAGCCAGGAAGGTGAGCAGTTCTTC.

This clonotype was seen only a few times. The chain recombines TRBV29-1 with TRBJ2-3; TRBD1 matches 9 bases. Per the germline V gene, CDR1 is SQVTM and CDR2 is ANQGSEA. The CDR3 covers 16 residues. V lost 6 bases, J lost 3 bases, and 13 bases stayed unmatched. The CDR3 is CSVGVWDRVVTDTQYF. In DNA form, the CDR3 reads TGCAGCGTGGGGGTATGGGACAGGGTCGTTACAGATACGCAGTATTTT.

This clonotype was seen many times. CDR3 protein: CASSYRLAGGTNYEQYF. The CDR3 DNA follows: TGTGCCAGCAGTTACAGGCTAGCGGGAGGCACAAACTACGAGCAGTACTTC. This chain joins TRBV6-5 and TRBJ2-7; 11 positions match TRBD2. The V and J ends lost 2 bases and 3 bases, in that order; junction bases with no gene match: 9. The CDR3 contains 17 residues. The germline CDR1 and CDR2 sequences are MNHEY and SVGAGI.

With respect to this clonotype: At one end the junction does not follow the germline gene, possibly because of a read error. V usage is TRBV19 and J usage is TRBJ1-1; D remains unclear. The CDR3 consists of 12 residues. CDR1 and CDR2 (germline): LNHDA, SQIVND (reference sequence). The CDR3, as DNA: TGTGCCAGTAGTCTCGGGTGGGGTGAAGCTTACTTT. This encodes CASSLGWGEAYF. Full variable domain (remainder filled in from reference TRBV19 and TRBJ1-1): DGGITQSPKYLFRKEGQNVTLSCEQNLNHDAMYWYRQDPGQGLRLIYYSQIVNDFQKGDIAEGYSVSREKKESFPLTVTSAQKNPTAFYLCASSLGWGEAYFGQGTRLTVV.

In the case of this clonotype: Since the CDR3 does not end with the conserved phenylalanine or tryptophan, this likely comes from a read error. This rearrangement joins TRBV18 to TRBJ1-1; tentative D call: TRBD1 (5 bases). The V and J ends lost 5 bases and 4 bases respectively, with 17 bases between them. The CDR3 consists of 15 residues. The germline CDR1 and CDR2 sequences are KGHSH and LQKENI. CDR3 protein: CASSAGPNSGTEAFL. The CDR3 DNA reads as TGTGCCAGCTCAGCAGGGCCCAACTCAGGCACTGAAGCTTTCCTT.

In its sample, this clonotype was seen many times. The chain recombines TRBV24-1 with TRBJ2-1; TRBD2 matches at 9 bases. CDR1 is KGHDR and CDR2 is SFDVKD in the germline V gene. V shed 3 bases, J shed 1 base, and the junction held 3 bases outside the gene matches. The CDR3 length is 16 residues. The CDR3 region is CATSDSGRKSYNEQFF. The CDR3 coding sequence is TGTGCCACCAGTGATAGCGGGAGGAAGTCCTACAATGAGCAGTTCTTC.

The chain combines TRBV9 with TRBJ1-3; a weak D match, TRBD1 (5 bases). CDR3 length equals 15 residues. Looked up from germline, CDR1 is SGDLS and CDR2 is YYNGEE. V lost 3 bases to trimming and J lost 2 bases, with 12 bases between them. The CDR3 DNA follows: TGTGCCAGCAGCGGAGACAGCCGACCTGGAAACACCATATATTTT. This encodes CASSGDSRPGNTIYF. Full variable domain (outside the CDR3, taken from reference TRBV9 and TRBJ1-3): DSGVTQTPKHLITATGQRVTLRCSPRSGDLSVYWYQQSLDQGLQFLIQYYNGEERAKGNILERFSAQQFPDLHSELNLSSLELGDSALYFCASSGDSRPGNTIYFGEGSWLTVV.

This clonotype was seen ten or more times. This CDR3 is CASSQEQGVNQPQHF. The CDR3 region has the DNA TGTGCCAGCTCACAAGAACAGGGAGTCAATCAGCCCCAGCATTTT. The rearrangement joins TRBV18 to TRBJ1-5; tentative D call: TRBD1 (6 bases). Between the trimmed V and J ends, which lost 4 bases and 3 bases, there was a span of 13 bases. Germline CDR1 is KGHSH and CDR2 is LQKENI. The CDR3 has 15 amino acids.

This clonotype was counted between two and nine times. The chain joins TRBV29-1 to TRBJ1-6, with D perhaps matching TRBD1 (6 bases). CDR3 size: 13 residues. V lost 4 bases to trimming and J lost 7 bases, with 11 bases between them. Germline V gene sequence: CDR1 SQVTM, CDR2 ANQGSEA. The CDR3 region has the DNA TGCAGCGTTGCTGAGGGGGACAATTCACCCCTCCACTTT. It translates to CSVAEGDNSPLHF.